This TCR beta chain emerged from a study of T-cell memory formation after mild COVID-19. From the 5' RACE reads, TCRdb called clonotypes with MiXCR, one entry per CDR3 protein. This sample carries approximately 180,000 distinct CDR3 sequences, approximately 16% of them seen once, and the ten largest clones take approximately 2.2%. This TCR was sampled from an adult woman who had mild COVID-19 (a few samples of this study predate the infection). Cell type and time point are not known. The sequenced sample consisted of PBMCs or a T cell subset sorted from them (not recorded which).

This CDR3 is CASSPPTGNTGELFF. The CDR3 DNA is TGTGCCAGCAGCCCCCCGACAGGGAACACCGGGGAGCTGTTTTTT. This chain links TRBV9 with TRBJ2-2, with D perhaps TRBD1 (6 bases). V lost 4 bases to trimming and J lost 1 base, with 11 bases between them. Germline V gene sequence: CDR1 SGDLS, CDR2 YYNGEE. The CDR3 has 15 residues. The entire variable domain, with the rest obtained from reference TRBV9 and TRBJ2-2, is as follows: DSGVTQTPKHLITATGQRVTLRCSPRSGDLSVYWYQQSLDQGLQFLIQYYNGEERAKGNILERFSAQQFPDLHSELNLSSLELGDSALYFCASSPPTGNTGELFFGEGSRLTVL.